The T cell receptor beta chain under discussion was sequenced for a study of spatial heterogeneity in lung cancer. TCRdb re-called the 5' RACE reads through MiXCR, storing one row per CDR3 protein. The repertoire consists of 45,000 to 55,000 distinct CDR3 sequences, with 10% to 15% occurring once and the leading ten covering 32%. V gave up 4 bases and J gave up 4 bases, with 9 bases separating them. The CDR3 extends over 13 amino acids. CDR1 LGHNA and CDR2 YSLEER come from the germline V gene. As for time point: blood at routine non-recurrence follow-up after resection. Tumor, nontumor lung or frozen PBMC supplied whole RNA that was sequenced unsorted.

The TCR comes from a male donor with early-stage non-small cell lung cancer. The sample was PBMCs, taken at follow-up. The J gene is TRBJ2-3, the V gene TRBV4-3, with D perhaps TRBD1 or TRBD2 (5 bases each). The CDR3 loop is CASSRGTSDTQYF. The CDR3 nucleotides read TGCGCCAGCAGCCGTGGGACCTCAGATACGCAGTATTTT.